This passage covers 4 T cell receptor beta chains from one sample sequenced in a study of blood T cell repertoires in COVID-19. Produced via immunoSEQ multiplex PCR; TCRdb's table is partial and in-frame only. Of about 98,000 clones listed, around nine tenths are singletons. The source material was peripheral blood. The receptors derive from a man aged 50 or older with acute or convalescent COVID-19.

The chain employs TRBV30 and TRBJ2-4; D possibly uses TRBD1 or TRBD2 (10 bases each). Germline values: CDR1 GTSNPN, CDR2 SVGIG (reference sequence). CDR3 length: 19 amino acids. Trimming took off 3 bases at V and 5 bases at J, with 29 bases between the two ends. The CDR3 region has the DNA TGTGCCTGGAGGCGGACAGGGGGAGTAGCGGGAGGTACTGAAAACATTCAGTACTTC. Its protein product is CAWRRTGGVAGGTENIQYF.

This chain links TRBV4-2 with TRBJ2-1; weak D call: TRBD2 (6 bases). The length of the CDR3 is 14 residues. Trimming cost V 0 bases and J 7 bases, with 10 bases left between them. Germline lookup yields CDR1 LGHNA and CDR2 YNFKEQ. As DNA, the CDR3 is TGTGCCAGCAGCCAAGAAGGAGGGCAGAATGAGCAGTTCTTC. Translated: CASSQEGGQNEQFF.

The V call is TRBV7-8, the J call TRBJ2-3; maybe TRBD2 (5 bases). The CDR3 length is 16 residues. The V end was cut by 4 bases, the J end by 2 bases, with 16 bases between. CDR1 and CDR2 (germline): SGHVS, FQNEAQ. The CDR3 spells CASSSGSGWVTDTQYF. In DNA, the CDR3 is TGTGCCAGCAGCTCGGGATCGGGGTGGGTCACAGATACGCAGTATTTT.

The J gene is TRBJ1-1, the V gene TRBV7-8, with 8 bases lining up with TRBD1. This CDR3 has 14 amino acids. CDR1 is SGHVS, CDR2 FQNEAQ, per germline. V shed 4 bases, J shed 0 bases, and the junction held 1 base outside the gene matches. CDR3 sequence reads: CASSWGQVNTEAFF. The CDR3 DNA sequence: TGTGCCAGCAGCTGGGGACAGGTGAACACTGAAGCTTTCTTT.